Here is one T cell receptor (beta chain) with its context. Its antigen remains unknown. V lost 1 base and J lost 10, with 14 bases in between. The CDR3 runs to 14 residues. CDR1 and CDR2 (germline): SGHTA, FQGNSA. The second PCR ran roughly 7 to 12 cycles with a sample-barcoded 5' primer and J-beta primers. TCRdb reprocessed the 5' RACE reads via MiXCR and lists one record per CDR3 protein. Here the sample spans under 850,000 distinct CDR3 sequences, around 34% being singletons. Total RNA was extracted at no less than 6 micrograms per sample. These data belong to a study of blood T cells in healthy people across ages. Findings and caveats of the study: Unsorted PBMCs blocked a conclusive comparison of naive and antigen-experienced cells. Percentage of naive T cells showed a strong correlation with TCR beta diversity.

The TCR was taken from a man aged 18 to 35 in good health. The material sequenced was blood. The rearrangement links TRBV7-2 to TRBJ1-5; no reliable D call. The CDR3 reads CASSLETAERPQHF. CDR3 DNA sequence: TGTGCCAGCAGCTTAGAGACGGCGGAGCGACCCCAGCATTTT.